The sequence of this T cell receptor (beta chain) was determined in a study of identical twins (TCRdb year 2016). With respect to the entire study: To test whether fetal clonotypes persist, the study used deep sequencing on TCR alpha and beta repertoires from monozygotic twins, unrelated adults of various ages, and cord blood. Replicate twin experiments were performed at different times using different library preparation protocols to rule out contamination.

CDR1 is given as SGHRS and CDR2 as YFSETQ, both from the germline V gene. V gives up 4 bases and J gives up 4 bases, and the segment between their germline ends measures 12 bases. The CDR3 spans 14 residues, from the cysteine through the phenylalanine. The read is trimmed to its CDR3 DNA, 42 bases read in frame from base 1. Broader findings and caveats from the paper: Because the same donors could not be followed over many years, the conclusions relied on cross-sectional statistical analysis. In monozygotic twins, recombination models systematically underestimated out-of-frame TCR alpha sharing, but the models matched the sharing seen between unrelated individuals. Fewer insertions were carried by abundant cord blood beta clonotypes, a similar but weaker trend appeared in young adult naive repertoires, and no such trend appeared in memory repertoires. A weaker excess of twin sharing was found in beta out-of-frame sequences because the signal-to-noise ratio was lowered by fewer shared sequences. Zero-insertion analyses could be partly confounded by invariant T cells such as MAIT and iNKT, though diverse VJ usage argued against such confounding for most clonotypes. Compared with coincidental sharing between unrelated individuals, an excess of low generation-probability sequences was observed among out-of-frame TCR alpha sequences shared between twins.

Library preparation was by 5' RACE. The data were produced on an Illumina HiSeq 2000. A universal primer binding site was added through template switching, and the final cDNA carried a unique molecular identifier so that TCR cDNA molecules could be counted accurately. Specific primers in the conserved constant-segment region were used to synthesize first-strand cDNA for TCR alpha and beta chains. To control for contamination, every cDNA library carried two barcodes: a SMART-Mk sample barcode plus Illumina barcodes. TruSeq adapter sequences along with Illumina sample barcodes were introduced in two successive PCR steps. The TCR alpha and beta cDNA libraries were sequenced on the Illumina HiSeq platform using custom primers. On the authors' methods: Unique molecular identifiers were extracted from raw reads with MiGEC, and CDR3 positions were determined with MiXCR. For each individual, recombination models were inferred using an EM algorithm with the repgenHMM and IGoR tools. The tcR package in R was used for shared clonotype analysis, with sharing normalized by the product of cloneset sizes. To study raw recombination without the effects of thymic and clonal selection, out-of-frame nonproductive sequences were analyzed. The public sequencing data were trimmed at Q25 with fastp and processed into clonotypes with MiXCR by TCRdb, which kept only in-frame beta chains. Each CDR3 protein appears once, grouped with its most common genes and DNA. Here the V and J calls rest on TCRdb's processing, not on the authors' analysis. The sample records around 340,000 distinct CDR3 sequences, 8.5% to 10% of which are singletons. The ten largest clones represent roughly 8.7% of the sample.

This clonotype was seen at least ten times. Its antigen is not yet known. Per-base qualities were not stored, and no clone one base away is much larger. All donors were healthy Caucasians. The researchers also sequenced three unrelated adults who were not twins: a male aged 18 to 29, a male aged 50 to 60, and a female aged 50 to 60. Using Miltenyi CD45RO+ enrichment and human naive T-cell isolation kits, memory (CD45RO+) and naive T cells were isolated from PBMC. Specimen: naive T cells sorted from blood. This sample's cell subset or site label indicates: cells isolated with a human naive T-cell isolation kit. This chain joins TRBV5-1 to TRBJ2-1; the D gene is not confidently resolved. The receptor comes from a woman aged 50 to 65 in good health. The CDR3 sequence is CASSPPANYNEQFF. In nucleotide form, the sequence is TGCGCCAGCAGCCCCCCAGCTAATTACAATGAGCAGTTCTTC.